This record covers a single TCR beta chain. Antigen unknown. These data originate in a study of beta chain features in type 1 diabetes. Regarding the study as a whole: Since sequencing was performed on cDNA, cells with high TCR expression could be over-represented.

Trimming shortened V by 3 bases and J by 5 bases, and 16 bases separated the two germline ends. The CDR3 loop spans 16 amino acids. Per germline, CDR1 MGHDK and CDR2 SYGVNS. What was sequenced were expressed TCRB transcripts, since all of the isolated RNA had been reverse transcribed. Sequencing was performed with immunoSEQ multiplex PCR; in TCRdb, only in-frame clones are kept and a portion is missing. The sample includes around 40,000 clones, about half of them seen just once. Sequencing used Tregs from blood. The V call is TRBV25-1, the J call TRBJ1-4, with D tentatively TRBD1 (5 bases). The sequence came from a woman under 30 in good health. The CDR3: CASSDTRDSLNEKLFF. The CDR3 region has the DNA TGTGCCAGCAGTGATACACGCGACAGTTTAAATGAAAAACTGTTTTTT. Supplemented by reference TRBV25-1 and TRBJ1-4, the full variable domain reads EADIYQTPRYLVIGTGKKITLECSQTMGHDKMYWYQQDPGMELHLIHYSYGVNSTEKGDLSSESTVSRIRTEHFPLTLESARPSHTSQYLCASSDTRDSLNEKLFFGSGTQLSVL.